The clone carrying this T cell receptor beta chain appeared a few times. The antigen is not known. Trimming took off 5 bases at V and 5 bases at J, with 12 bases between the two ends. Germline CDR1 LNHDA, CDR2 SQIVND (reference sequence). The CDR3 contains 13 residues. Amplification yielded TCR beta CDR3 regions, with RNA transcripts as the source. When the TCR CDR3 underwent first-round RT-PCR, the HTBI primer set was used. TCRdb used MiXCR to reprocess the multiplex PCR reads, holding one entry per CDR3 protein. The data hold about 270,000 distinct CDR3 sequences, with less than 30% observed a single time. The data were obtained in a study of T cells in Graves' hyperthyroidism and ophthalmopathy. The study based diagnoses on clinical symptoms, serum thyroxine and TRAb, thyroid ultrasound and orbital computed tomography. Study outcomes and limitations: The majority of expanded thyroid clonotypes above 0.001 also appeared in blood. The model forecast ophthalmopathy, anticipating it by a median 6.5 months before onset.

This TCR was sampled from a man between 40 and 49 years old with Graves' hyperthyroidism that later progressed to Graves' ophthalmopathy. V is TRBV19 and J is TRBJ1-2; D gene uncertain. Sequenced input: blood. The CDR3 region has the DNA TGTGCCAGTAGTTCTCGATCCTTATATGGCTACACCTTC. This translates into CASSSRSLYGYTF. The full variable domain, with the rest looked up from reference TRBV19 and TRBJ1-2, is DGGITQSPKYLFRKEGQNVTLSCEQNLNHDAMYWYRQDPGQGLRLIYYSQIVNDFQKGDIAEGYSVSREKKESFPLTVTSAQKNPTAFYLCASSSRSLYGYTFGSGTRLTVV.